This T cell receptor beta chain was captured by sequencing in a study of CD4 T cells in relation to SARS-CoV-2 and coronaviruses. Study-wide findings and caveats: Each donor contributed either pre-pandemic or post-infection samples, not both. In roughly 65% of donors, memory CD4+ clonotypes crossrecognized SARS-CoV-2 and at least one common cold coronavirus spike.

With regard to this clone: The antigen is not known.

The unexposed donors gave CD4+ T cells in about 2011-2018, prior to COVID-19. Isolation of CD4+ T cells took place after around eleven days in culture. Unexposed-donor CD4+ T cells were probed with SARS-CoV-2 S/N and four cold-coronavirus spikes, cells permitting. The assay was immunoSEQ multiplex PCR, and TCRdb's table has in-frame clones only and misses some. The table lists 20,000 to 30,000 clones, about 75% of them singletons. Material: CD4+ T cells from PBMCs, cultured in vitro. The clonotype originates from a human donor in good health.

CDR3 residues: CASTDWWQGKETQYF. The CDR3 region has the DNA TGTGCCAGTACCGACTGGTGGCAGGGGAAAGAGACCCAGTACTTC. The rearrangement joins TRBV19 to TRBJ2-5, with D tentatively TRBD1 (6 bases). The germline V gene has CDR1 LNHDA and CDR2 SQIVND (reference sequence). V was trimmed by 7 bases and J by 3 bases, leaving 18 bases between them. The CDR3 sequence is 15 residues long.